This entry concerns a single T cell receptor (beta chain). Its matching antigen is unknown. Trimming took off 4 bases at V and 2 bases at J, with 15 bases between the two ends. The CDR3 runs 15 residues. The germline CDR1 and CDR2 sequences are KGHSH and LQKENI. This record comes from a study of cytomegalovirus exposure and HLA in healthy donors. Overall study: Across 300 to 400 genotyped donors, roughly 80% landed in the Caucasian-associated ancestry cluster.

General study findings and limits: Cytomegalovirus-associated status was assigned to about 170 TCR beta chains. While the bulk of TCR sequences proved rare, some public TCRs turned up in many donors. In a later analysis, several top co-occurrence clusters appeared linked to parvovirus B19, influenza, CMV and Epstein-Barr virus.

PCR amplification relied on 60 Vbeta primers (plus 13 Jbeta primers). TCRdb's copy holds only in-frame clones and misses some; the assay was immunoSEQ multiplex PCR. Here the sample spans more than 100,000 clones, more than 60% being singletons. This TCR was recovered from a woman aged 40 to 49 in good health and CMV-seropositive. The chain is built from TRBV18 and TRBJ2-7, with D perhaps TRBD1 (6 bases). Sequenced: PBMCs. CDR3 DNA sequence: TGTGCCAGCTCACTCGACCAGGGGTCCGCCTACGAGCAGTACTTC. As protein: CASSLDQGSAYEQYF.